This paragraph reports one T cell receptor (beta chain). This clonotype appeared a few times. The antigen it binds to is not known. No per-base quality is available; no much larger clone lies one base away. This specimen belongs to a study of T cells in Graves' hyperthyroidism and ophthalmopathy (dated by TCRdb to the late 2010s). In the study overall: To identify distinguishing TCR V-J signatures, a discovery cohort of about 100 patients was used, comprising approximately 40 with Graves' ophthalmopathy and some 57 with stable Graves' hyperthyroidism. Thyroid tissue and blood T-cell repertoires from more than 5 Graves' hyperthyroidism patients were also compared in the study. Once sampling was done, hyperthyroidism patients were given methimazole at a starting dose of 30 mg daily, whereas ophthalmopathy patients were given high-dose intravenous methylprednisolone. Whether ophthalmopathy could be predicted prospectively was tested in an independent validation cohort made up of about 18 hyperthyroidism patients plus 17 patients who later progressed to ophthalmopathy. The paper reports TCR Vbeta CDR3 sequencing of roughly 140 peripheral blood samples: under 45 ophthalmopathy, fewer than 85 hyperthyroidism and approximately 17 progressor patients. The roughly 100 discovery patients were randomly divided into training and test sets at a 7:3 ratio. The study at large found these results: Sample size was not statistically predetermined, and investigators were not blinded to group allocation. Most expanded thyroid clonotypes (frequency above 0.001) were also detected in blood, a finding suggesting that blood repertoires may reflect thyroid immune responses. A 13 V-J signature model separated ophthalmopathy from stable hyperthyroidism, with 87.88% sensitivity and roughly 81% specificity in cross-validation and 80%/75% in testing. In validation, the model predicted progression to ophthalmopathy a median of about 5.9 months before onset, with approximately 68% sensitivity and 72.22% specificity.

TCR beta CDR3 regions were amplified from RNA transcripts. For the first round of RT-PCR on the TCR CDR3, the HTBI primer set was used together with the Qiagen OneStep RT-PCR kit. Libraries were constructed in a second round of multiplex PCR, after which size selection and purification were performed. Sequencing of the libraries was done on an Illumina HiSeq2000 using paired-end 100 bp reads. As for the authors' bioinformatics: SOAPnuke was used to process the raw data, throwing out any read that contained adapters or uncalled bases, had a mean Phred below 15, or lacked an exact constant-primer or identifier match. High-quality paired reads were merged with COPE v1.2.5, and unique nucleotide sequences were defined as clonotypes. MiTCR v1.1 was used to align clonotypes to the IMGT TRBV, TRBD and TRBJ reference segments. The analysis was restricted to V-J combinations with a frequency above 0.0001, which together covered roughly 99% of the repertoires. The TCS score was defined as F50 (clonal expansion) divided by E x V (chaos), with BLOSUM62-based TCRdist calculated between CDR3 peptides within each V-J. Welch's t-statistics and random forest reduced 500 to 650 V-J features to 10 to 15, which were used in a naive Bayes classifier (R e1071). Thyroid-blood repertoire similarity was quantified with the Morisita-Horn index. TCRdb took the public reads, trimmed them with fastp at Q25, ran MiXCR for clone calling and kept in-frame beta chains. Identical CDR3 protein sequences are pooled into one entry, listed with their most common genes and DNA. V and J calls and clone size were set by TCRdb, not the authors. This sample holds roughly 500,000 distinct CDR3 sequences; over 45% were observed only once. The ten largest clonotypes hold 44% of the sample.

V is pruned by 1 base and J by 0 bases, leaving 2 bases of the junction without a gene match. According to the germline V gene, CDR1 reads SNHLY and CDR2 reads FYNNEI. The CDR3 covers 16 residues, taking in both the cysteine and the phenylalanine. The DNA shown is the 48-base CDR3, in frame from base 1. Patients with uncontrolled infections, other autoimmune diseases, pregnancy or lactation were excluded. Diagnoses were established on the basis of clinical symptoms, serum thyroxine and TRAb, thyroid ultrasound, and orbital computed tomography. Trizol reagent was used to extract total RNA, and RNA quality was then checked on an Agilent 2100 Bioanalyzer.

This receptor was obtained from an adult woman with Graves' disease, either hyperthyroidism or ophthalmopathy (not recorded which). Specimen: peripheral blood or thyroid tissue (not recorded which). The chain is encoded by TRBV2 joined to TRBJ2-5, with 10 bases matching TRBD1. The sequenced DNA: TGTGCCAGCAGTGAAGGGACAGGGGGATACCAAGAGACCCAGTACTTC. Its translation reads: CASSEGTGGYQETQYF.